The 2 T cell receptor beta chains reported below all come from one sample, sequenced in a study of T cell repertoires in cytomegalovirus infection. TCRdb reprocessed the reads via MiXCR and lists one record per CDR3 protein. Of some 940,000 distinct CDR3 sequences listed, about a third are singletons. Which antigens these TCRs recognize remains unknown. The sequencing used cultured CD8+ T cells from PBMCs, collected from culture after CMV antigen stimulation. These receptors were obtained from a human donor in good health (CMV status not recorded). Some clones in this sample may be carry-over from other donors' samples.

This chain joins TRBV6-6 and TRBJ1-1; 8 bases map to TRBD1. This CDR3 spans 13 amino acids. Germline V gives CDR1 MNHNY, CDR2 SVGAGI (reference sequence). Unmatched junction bases numbered 5, after V lost 6 bases and J lost 5 bases. CDR3 protein: CASRQGEGTEAFF. The DNA of the CDR3 is TGTGCCAGCAGACAGGGGGAGGGGACTGAAGCTTTCTTT.

V gene TRBV28 combines with J gene TRBJ2-3; D unresolved. CDR1 is MDHEN and CDR2 is SYDVKM in the germline V gene. CDR3 length: 12 residues. The germline V and J ends were trimmed by 5 bases and 5 bases, with 8 bases remaining between them. The DNA for the CDR3 is TGTGCCAGCAGTCTGACCCGAGATACGCAGTATTTT. This encodes CASSLTRDTQYF. Full variable domain (remainder filled in from reference TRBV28 and TRBJ2-3): DVKVTQSSRYLVKRTGEKVFLECVQDMDHENMFWYRQDPGLGLRLIYFSYDVKMKEKGDIPEGYSVSREKKERFSLILESASTNQTSMYLCASSLTRDTQYFGPGTRLTVL.